This TCR beta chain was identified during a study of CD8 T cells in Susac syndrome. Regarding the study as a whole: The study recognized that its TCR sequencing and HLA analysis covered a relatively small number of individuals.

About this clonotype: Its antigen is not identified.

Germline CDR1 is LGHDT and CDR2 is YNNKEL (reference sequence). V lost 1 base to trimming and J lost 10 bases, with 11 bases between them. The CDR3 has 13 residues. Reverse transcription of roughly 0.5 to 1 ug RNA was carried out with random hexamers. Multiplex immunoSEQ PCR targeted 54 Vbeta and 13 Jbeta TCR beta segments. TCRdb re-called the immunoSEQ multiplex PCR reads through MiXCR, storing one row per CDR3 protein. The table includes roughly 160,000 distinct CDR3 sequences, about 94% detected once. TCR beta from blood CD8+ and CD4+ T cells was sequenced. FACS was used to enrich TEMRA cells, whereas the CD8+ and CD4+ T cells were obtained by negative isolation.

The sequencing input was CD4+ T cells from PBMCs. The rearrangement joins TRBV3-1 to TRBJ2-1; D gene uncertain. The sequence was collected from a human donor in good health. The CDR3 DNA sequence: TGTGCCAGCAGCCAAGTGTCCGGCTCAGAGCAGTTCTTC. Translation: CASSQVSGSEQFF.